The present T cell receptor beta chain was sequenced within a study of T cell changes during pregnancy in multiple sclerosis. This clone has just one count. Produced via immunoSEQ multiplex PCR; TCRdb's table is partial and in-frame only. The sample has roughly 79,000 clones, 85% to 95% seen once. The CDR3 extends over 13 amino acids. The V end was cut by 6 bases, the J end by 4 bases, with 10 bases between. Germline CDR1 reads MNHEY; CDR2 reads SMNVEV (reference sequence). The sequence derives from a female donor in good health, enrolled as a control in a pregnancy study. This chain connects TRBV27 to TRBJ1-3; no clear D. The source material was peripheral blood, sampled in the second trimester of pregnancy. CDR3 in amino acids: CASSLMTGNTIYF. DNA for the CDR3: TGTGCCAGCAGCCTGATGACAGGAAACACCATATATTTT.